The rows below give T cell receptor beta chains drawn from one sample of a study of regulatory T cells in long-lasting Graves disease. TCRdb recomputed calls from the multiplex PCR reads with MiXCR, one row per CDR3 protein. The repertoire has 250,000 to 300,000 distinct CDR3 sequences, under 25% of them found once; the top ten carry more than 50%. The sample here was peripheral blood mononuclear cells (PBMCs), taken when the disease was refractory, from a patient treated with antithyroid drugs. All receptors derive from a female donor with Graves disease. Both conserved end residues are part of each CDR3. The order of the fields is J gene, clone size, D gene, V gene, CDR3 DNA, CDR3 protein. A D gene is named only where the DNA matches it firmly. The size field is filled for only some rows; it gives once, few, many or a size class.

J: TRBJ1-1; size: many; D: NA; V: TRBV12-3/TRBV12-4; DNA: TGTGCCAGCAGTTTAAGGGAAACGAACACTGAAGCTTTCTTT; CDR3: CASSLRETNTEAFF
J: TRBJ2-7; size: NA; D: NA; V: TRBV7-9; DNA: TGTGCCAGCAGCCAAACCATGGGGATCCCCTACGAGCAGTACTTC; CDR3: CASSQTMGIPYEQYF
J: TRBJ2-5; size: NA; D: TRBD2; V: TRBV7-2; DNA: TGTGCCAGCAGCCGTAGCGGGAGAGAGACCCAGTACTTC; CDR3: CASSRSGRETQYF
J: TRBJ2-2; size: NA; D: NA; V: TRBV11-1; DNA: TGTGCCAGCAGCTTTAGTCTTGGTAGGAACACCGGGGAGCTGTTTTTT; CDR3: CASSFSLGRNTGELFF
J: TRBJ2-7; size: many; D: TRBD2; V: TRBV6-5; DNA: TGTGCCAGCAGTTACTTGGCTTCGGCGGGAGGTTACGAGCAGTACTTC; CDR3: CASSYLASAGGYEQYF
J: TRBJ1-3; size: NA; D: NA; V: TRBV30; DNA: TGTGCCTCCTGGACAGACTCTGGAAACACCATATATTTT; CDR3: CASWTDSGNTIYF
J: TRBJ1-2; size: many; D: NA; V: TRBV20-1; DNA: TGCAGTGCTTGGATTGGGGGCGCAGGCTATGGCTACACCTTC; CDR3: CSAWIGGAGYGYTF
J: TRBJ1-5; size: many; D: NA; V: TRBV28; DNA: TGTGCCAGCAGTCCGCGTAGGACACAGGGCAATCAGCCCCAGCATTTT; CDR3: CASSPRRTQGNQPQHF
J: TRBJ2-6; size: many; D: NA; V: TRBV7-2; DNA: TGTGCCAGCAGCTTTCGGACCCCTGAGTGGGGGGCCAACGTCCTGACTTTC; CDR3: CASSFRTPEWGANVLTF
J: TRBJ2-7; size: many; D: NA; V: TRBV11-2; DNA: TGTGCCAGCAGCTTAGACACAGCGGGCTTCGAGCAGTACTTC; CDR3: CASSLDTAGFEQYF
J: TRBJ1-4; size: few; D: NA; V: TRBV14; DNA: TGTGCCAGCAGCCAAGACGCCGGACCTAATGAAAAACTGTTTTTT; CDR3: CASSQDAGPNEKLFF
J: TRBJ2-7; size: many; D: NA; V: TRBV11-3; DNA: TGTGCCAGCAGCTCCGGGACTCACACCGAGCAGTACTTC; CDR3: CASSSGTHTEQYF
J: TRBJ2-1; size: few; D: NA; V: TRBV20-1; DNA: TGCAGTGCTAGCGACGTTAGTTCGAATGAGCAGTTCTTC; CDR3: CSASDVSSNEQFF
J: TRBJ2-5; size: many; D: NA; V: TRBV6-1; DNA: TGTGCCAGCAGTGTTAACCAAGAGACCCAGTACTTC; CDR3: CASSVNQETQYF
J: TRBJ2-5; size: many; D: TRBD1; V: TRBV15; DNA: TGTGCCACCAGCAGAGATGGCAGGGGGCGGGAGACCCAGTACTTC; CDR3: CATSRDGRGRETQYF
J: TRBJ1-6; size: many; D: TRBD1; V: TRBV28; DNA: TGTGCCAGCAGTTTCGGGACAGAAGGTTCACCCCTCCACTTT; CDR3: CASSFGTEGSPLHF
J: TRBJ2-7; size: few; D: NA; V: TRBV28; DNA: TGTGCCAGCAGTTTGGGAGTAGCCCAGGGGGGCTCCTACGAGCAGTACTTC; CDR3: CASSLGVAQGGSYEQYF
J: TRBJ1-1; size: few; D: TRBD1; V: TRBV30; DNA: TGTGCCTGGAGCCCCAGGGGGGGTACTGAAGCTTTCTTT; CDR3: CAWSPRGGTEAFF
J: TRBJ2-7; size: NA; D: NA; V: TRBV19; DNA: TGTGCCAGTAGTAGGACGGGGGATAGCTCCTACGAGCAGTACTTC; CDR3: CASSRTGDSSYEQYF
J: TRBJ2-5; size: NA; D: TRBD1; V: TRBV14; DNA: TGTGCCAGCAGCGAAATATTAGGGACAGGTAGAAACCAAGAGACCCAGTACTTC; CDR3: CASSEILGTGRNQETQYF
J: TRBJ1-5; size: many; D: TRBD1; V: TRBV7-2; DNA: TGTGCCAGCAGTTTCCTCACAGGGGGCGGGCAGCCCCAGCATTTT; CDR3: CASSFLTGGGQPQHF
J: TRBJ2-7; size: few; D: NA; V: TRBV28; DNA: TGTGCCAGCCGGGACCCGCAAACGTACTCAGGTCTCCGGGACTGGTCCTACGAGCAGTACTTC; CDR3: CASRDPQTYSGLRDWSYEQYF
J: TRBJ2-7; size: many; D: TRBD1; V: TRBV5-1; DNA: TGCGCCAGCAGCTTGGGACAGGGGATCGGCGAGCAGTACTTC; CDR3: CASSLGQGIGEQYF
J: TRBJ2-7; size: NA; D: TRBD1; V: TRBV6-9; DNA: TGTGCCAGCAGTTACTTGACAGGGGGTTACGAGCAGTACTTC; CDR3: CASSYLTGGYEQYF
J: TRBJ2-7; size: few; D: TRBD2; V: TRBV5-1; DNA: TGCGCCAGCAGCAGAGGGACTAGCGGCAACTACGAGCAGTACTTC; CDR3: CASSRGTSGNYEQYF
J: TRBJ1-6; size: NA; D: NA; V: TRBV18; DNA: TGTGCCAGCCAGGACGGATATAATTCACCCCTCCACTTT; CDR3: CASQDGYNSPLHF
J: TRBJ1-1; size: once; D: NA; V: TRBV7-9; DNA: TGTGCCAGCAGCTCCAATTTCGTGCGGGACACTGAAGCTTTCTTT; CDR3: CASSSNFVRDTEAFF
J: TRBJ1-1; size: NA; D: NA; V: TRBV5-1; DNA: TGCGCCAGCAGCTTGTTGGGGTTTAGCACTGAAGCTTTCTTT; CDR3: CASSLLGFSTEAFF
J: TRBJ2-7; size: many; D: TRBD2; V: TRBV5-1; DNA: TGCGCCAGCCTAAGCGGGAGGGCCGACGAGCAGTACTTC; CDR3: CASLSGRADEQYF
J: TRBJ1-2; size: NA; D: NA; V: TRBV30; DNA: TGTGCCTGGACCGGACACGGAAATAACTATGGCTACACCTTC; CDR3: CAWTGHGNNYGYTF
J: TRBJ2-1; size: many; D: NA; V: TRBV28; DNA: TGTGCCAGCAGCCGCTACAATGAGCAGTTCTTC; CDR3: CASSRYNEQFF
J: TRBJ1-4; size: NA; D: NA; V: TRBV7-2; DNA: TGTGCCAGCAGCTTGCAGAAAACAACTAATGAAAAACTGTTTTTT; CDR3: CASSLQKTTNEKLFF
J: TRBJ2-7; size: few; D: TRBD1; V: TRBV29-1; DNA: TGCAGCGTTGCTGGTGACAGGGGGAGGAACGAGCAGTACTTC; CDR3: CSVAGDRGRNEQYF
J: TRBJ2-5; size: many; D: NA; V: TRBV28; DNA: TGTGCCAGCGGTGGGTTCGAGAACCTCCAAGAGACCCAGTACTTC; CDR3: CASGGFENLQETQYF
J: TRBJ2-1; size: NA; D: TRBD2; V: TRBV3-1; DNA: TGTGCCAGCAGCCAGGACCCGGGACTAGCCGGTGTGGAGCAGTTCTTC; CDR3: CASSQDPGLAGVEQFF
J: TRBJ1-2; size: NA; D: NA; V: TRBV5-1; DNA: TGCGCCAGCAGCTTGGAGGCCAGGGGAGATGGCTACACCTTC; CDR3: CASSLEARGDGYTF
J: TRBJ1-2; size: NA; D: NA; V: TRBV7-3; DNA: TGTGCCAGCAGCTTAAGGCAGGACGAATACTCTAACTATGGCTACACCTTC; CDR3: CASSLRQDEYSNYGYTF
J: TRBJ1-4; size: many; D: NA; V: TRBV6-1; DNA: TGTGCCAGCAGACCTACAGGGCTTGGGGAAAAACTGTTTTTT; CDR3: CASRPTGLGEKLFF
J: TRBJ2-1; size: NA; D: TRBD1; V: TRBV7-7; DNA: TGTGCTAGCAGCCCGGGACAGTCCATCAATGAGCAGTTCTTC; CDR3: CASSPGQSINEQFF
J: TRBJ2-7; size: NA; D: TRBD2; V: TRBV7-2; DNA: TGTGCCAGCAGCTTAAGTACTAGCGGGAGTTACGAGCAGTACTTC; CDR3: CASSLSTSGSYEQYF
J: TRBJ2-5; size: NA; D: TRBD2; V: TRBV7-2; DNA: TGTGCCAGCAGCTTATCTAGCGGGTTTCAAGAGACCCAGTACTTC; CDR3: CASSLSSGFQETQYF